This T cell receptor beta chain was observed in a study of shared clonotypes between healthy human individuals. Overall study findings and caveats: Few donors restricted represented genetic and exposure-history diversity. Clonotype sharing levels among donors were expected to vary with sequencing depth. Some naive CD4 clonotypes, roughly 5%, turned up in common across several donors.

With regard to this clone: Its specificity is unknown.

CDR1 and CDR2 (germline): SGHDT, YYEEEE. The CDR3 has 14 residues. With 2 bases clipped from V and 5 bases from J, the junction kept 5 bases outside the gene matches. Authors' methods: Without quality scores, immunoSEQ junctional reads could not be filtered like full-length reads. TCRdb's copy holds only in-frame clones and misses some; the assay was immunoSEQ multiplex PCR. That table furnishes V, J and clone size, whereas the DNA furnished D and trimming. The sample shows a few million clones, under 97% of them seen only once. The TCR comes from a man aged 18-30 years in good health. The chain combines TRBV5-6 with TRBJ2-7; 9 positions agree with TRBD1. Sequenced sample: naive CD4+ T cells sorted from blood. Subset reported: CD45RA+ positively selected. The CDR3 bases are TGTGCCAGCAGCTTTACAGGGGGCTCTCACGAGCAGTACTTC. This gives the protein CASSFTGGSHEQYF.